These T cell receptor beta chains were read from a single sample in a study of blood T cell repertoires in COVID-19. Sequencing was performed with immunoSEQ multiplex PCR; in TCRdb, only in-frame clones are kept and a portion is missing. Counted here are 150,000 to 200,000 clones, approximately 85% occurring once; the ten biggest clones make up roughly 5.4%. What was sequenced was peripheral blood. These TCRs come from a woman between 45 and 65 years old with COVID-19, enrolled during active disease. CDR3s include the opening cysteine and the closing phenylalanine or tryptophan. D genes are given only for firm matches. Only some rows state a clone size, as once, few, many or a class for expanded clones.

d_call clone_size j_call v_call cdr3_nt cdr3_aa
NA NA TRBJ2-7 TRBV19 TGTGCCAGTAGTCTGGACTTCTCTCGGAACGAGCAGTACTTC CASSLDFSRNEQYF
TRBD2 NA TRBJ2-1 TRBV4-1 TGCGCCAGCAGCCAACAACTAGCGGGGGCCTACAATGAGCAGTTCTTC CASSQQLAGAYNEQFF
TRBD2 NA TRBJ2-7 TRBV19 TGTGCCAGTACCCCGACTAGCGGGGGGGCCGACGCACCCTACGAGCAGTACTTC CASTPTSGGADAPYEQYF
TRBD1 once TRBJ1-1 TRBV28 TGTGCCAGCAGTCTTGGACAGGGGCTGATGAACACTGAAGCTTTCTTT CASSLGQGLMNTEAFF
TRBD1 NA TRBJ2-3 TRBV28 TGTGCCAGCAGTAACAGGGGCCCAGATACGCAGTATTTT CASSNRGPDTQYF
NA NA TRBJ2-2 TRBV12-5 TGTGCTAGTGGGACATTGACCGGGAACACCGGGGAGCTGTTTTTT CASGTLTGNTGELFF
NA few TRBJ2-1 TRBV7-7 TGTGCTAGCAGCTTCGGACAGAACAATGAGCAGTTCTTC CASSFGQNNEQFF
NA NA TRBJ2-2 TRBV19 TGTGCCAGTAGTATCCTCCGACTCTCCGGGGAGCTGTTTTTT CASSILRLSGELFF
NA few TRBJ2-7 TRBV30 TGTGCCTGGAGTCTGGGGGGGCGATACGAGCAGTACTTC CAWSLGGRYEQYF
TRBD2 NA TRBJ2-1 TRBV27 TGTGCCAGCAGTAAGATTAGCGGGGTGAACAATGAGCAGTTCTTC CASSKISGVNNEQFF
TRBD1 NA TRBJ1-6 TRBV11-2 TGTGCCAGCAGCTTAAACGGGGACAGGGGTAATTCACCCCTCCACTTT CASSLNGDRGNSPLHF
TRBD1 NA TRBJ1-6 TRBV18 TGTGCCAGCTCACCCGAATCGACAGGGCAGAATTCACCCCTCCACTTT CASSPESTGQNSPLHF
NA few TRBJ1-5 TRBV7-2 TGTGCCAGCAGCACCTACAGTAGCAATCAGCCCCAGCATTTT CASSTYSSNQPQHF
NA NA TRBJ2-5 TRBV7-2 TGTGCCAGCAGCTTCGGGGTAGCCGAGACCCAGTACTTC CASSFGVAETQYF
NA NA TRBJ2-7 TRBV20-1 TGCAGTGCTAGTCCTAGGACCTACGAGCAGTACTTC CSASPRTYEQYF
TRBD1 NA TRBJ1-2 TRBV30 TGTGCCTGGAGTGTGCAGGGGGCCAGTGGCTACACCTTC CAWSVQGASGYTF
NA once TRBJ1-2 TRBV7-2 TGTGCCAGCAGCTTAGACCAACAGAATTTCTATGGCTACACCTTC CASSLDQQNFYGYTF
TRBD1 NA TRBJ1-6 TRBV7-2 TGTGCCAGCAGCTTAGACGGGACAGGAAATTCACCCCTCCACTTT CASSLDGTGNSPLHF
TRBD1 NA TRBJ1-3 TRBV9 TGTGCCAGCAGCGTGGGGACAGTCGGGGGCACCATATATTTT CASSVGTVGGTIYF
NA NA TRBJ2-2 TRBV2 TGTGCCAGCAGTGAGGCCTCCAACACCGGGGAGCTGTTTTTT CASSEASNTGELFF
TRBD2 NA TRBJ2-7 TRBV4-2 TGTGCCAGCAGCCAAGATGGTAGCGGGGACGACCTTGACGAGCAGTACTTC CASSQDGSGDDLDEQYF
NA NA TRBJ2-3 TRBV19 TGTGCCACCGGGGCGGTTTGGAGGGCAGATACGCAGTATTTT CATGAVWRADTQYF
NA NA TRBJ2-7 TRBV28 TGTGCCAGCAGTTTTCTCACTTACGAGCAGTACTTC CASSFLTYEQYF
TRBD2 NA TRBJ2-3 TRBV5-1 TGCGCCAGCAGCACGGGACTAGCGGGGGGGCAAGATACGCAGTATTTT CASSTGLAGGQDTQYF
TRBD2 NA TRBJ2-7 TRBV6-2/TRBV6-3 TGTGCCAGCAGTTACGGAGCTAGCGGGGGGAACGAGCAGTACTTC CASSYGASGGNEQYF
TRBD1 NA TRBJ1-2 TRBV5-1 TGCGCCAGCAGCCCACAGGGGGGAGCTAACTATGGCTACACCTTC CASSPQGGANYGYTF
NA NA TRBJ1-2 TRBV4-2 TGTGCCAGCAGCCAAGATTTTGAGGGTTCTAACTATGGCTACACCTTC CASSQDFEGSNYGYTF
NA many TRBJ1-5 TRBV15 TGTGCCACCGGCATAGCTCAGCCCCAGCATTTT CATGIAQPQHF
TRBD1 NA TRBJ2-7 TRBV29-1 TGCAGCGTTGGCGGACAGGGCGCCTACGAGCAGTACTTC CSVGGQGAYEQYF
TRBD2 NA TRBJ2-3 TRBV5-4 TGTGCCAGCACCCTACGGGGCAGCGGGGGGGTCACAGATACGCAGTATTTT CASTLRGSGGVTDTQYF
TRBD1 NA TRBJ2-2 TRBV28 TGTGCCAGCAGGAGGGACAGGGGAACCGGGGAGCTGTTTTTT CASRRDRGTGELFF
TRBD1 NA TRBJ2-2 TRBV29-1 TGCAGCGCACCGGGACAGGGTTCAAACACCGGGGAGCTGTTTTTT CSAPGQGSNTGELFF
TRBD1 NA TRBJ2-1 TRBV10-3 TGTGCCATCAAACCGGGACAGGGGTACAATGAGCAGTTCTTC CAIKPGQGYNEQFF
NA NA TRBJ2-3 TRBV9 TGTGCCAGCAGCGTAGGAGGGGGGGATACCACAGATACGCAGTATTTT CASSVGGGDTTDTQYF
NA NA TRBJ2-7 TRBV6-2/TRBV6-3 TGTGCCAGCAGTTACTCGAAGGCCAGGATCCTCGACGAGCAGTACTTC CASSYSKARILDEQYF
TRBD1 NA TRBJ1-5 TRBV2 TGTGCCAGCTCTTGGGACAGCTACAATCAGCCCCAGCATTTT CASSWDSYNQPQHF
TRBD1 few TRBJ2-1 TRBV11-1 TGTGCCAGCAGCTTTGGACAGGGGTCCTACAATGAGCAGTTCTTC CASSFGQGSYNEQFF
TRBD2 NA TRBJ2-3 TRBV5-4 TGTGCCAGCAGCTACGCGGGGGGCACAGATACGCAGTATTTT CASSYAGGTDTQYF
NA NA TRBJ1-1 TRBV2 TGTGCCAGCAGTGTAGGGAGGGACACTGAAGCTTTCTTT CASSVGRDTEAFF
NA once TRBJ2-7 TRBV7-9 TGTGCCAGCAGCCCGAGGGGGGGTGGCGACGAGCAGTACTTC CASSPRGGGDEQYF
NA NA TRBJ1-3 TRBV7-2 TGTGCCAGCAGCTTAGTAGGCGGGGCTGGAAACACCATATATTTT CASSLVGGAGNTIYF
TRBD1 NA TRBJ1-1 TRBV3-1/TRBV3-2 TGTGCCAGCAGCCAAGGACAGGGGTTTGAAGCTTTCTTT CASSQGQGFEAFF
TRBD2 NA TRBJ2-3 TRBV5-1 TGCGCCAGCAGCACCCGGACTAGCGGGGGCCGGGATACGCAGTATTTT CASSTRTSGGRDTQYF
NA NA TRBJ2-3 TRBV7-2 TGTGCCAGCAGCCCAGGGGCAGTCAGCACAGATACGCAGTATTTT CASSPGAVSTDTQYF
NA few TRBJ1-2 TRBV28 TGTGCCAGCAGTTTCCGTGTCCCCTATAACTATGGCTACACCTTC CASSFRVPYNYGYTF
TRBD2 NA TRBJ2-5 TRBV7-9 TGTGCCAGCAGCTTATCGGTCACTAGCGAGTACCAAGAGACCCAGTACTTC CASSLSVTSEYQETQYF
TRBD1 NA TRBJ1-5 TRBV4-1 TGCGCCAGCAGCCAAGGTGGTATTCAGGGGGGATACAATCAGCCCCAGCATTTT CASSQGGIQGGYNQPQHF
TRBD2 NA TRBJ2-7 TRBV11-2 TGTGCCAGCAGCCAAACCGGCGGGGGTCAGGACTACGAGCAGTACTTC CASSQTGGGQDYEQYF
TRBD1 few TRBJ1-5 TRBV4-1 TGCGCCAGCAGCCAAGATTGGGACAGGGCCGTCCGGCCCCAGCATTTT CASSQDWDRAVRPQHF
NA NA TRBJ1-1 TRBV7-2 TGTGCCAGCAGCTTAGCCCCGGGGAACACTGAAGCTTTCTTT CASSLAPGNTEAFF
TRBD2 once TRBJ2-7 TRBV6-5 TGTGCCAGCAGTTATTGGCGGGGGGGCTCGTACGAGCAGTACTTC CASSYWRGGSYEQYF
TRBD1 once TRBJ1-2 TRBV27 TGTGCCAGCAGGCCGGACAGGGGGGCCAACTATGGCTACACCTTC CASRPDRGANYGYTF
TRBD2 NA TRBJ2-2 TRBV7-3 TGTGCCAGCAGCCAAGGACTAGCGGGGGGCATAACCGGGGAGCTGTTTTTT CASSQGLAGGITGELFF
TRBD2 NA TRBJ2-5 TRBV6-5 TGTGCCAGCAGTTACTCGATAGCGGGGGGGCCGGAGACCCAGTACTTC CASSYSIAGGPETQYF
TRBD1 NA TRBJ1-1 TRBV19 TGTGCCAGTAGGAGGGGACAGGGAGCAATGACTGAAGCTTTCTTT CASRRGQGAMTEAFF
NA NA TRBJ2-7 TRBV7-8 TGTGCCAGCAGCTTAGCCCCGGGATCCTACGAGCAGTACTTC CASSLAPGSYEQYF
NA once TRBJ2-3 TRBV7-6 TGTGCCAGCAGCTTAGTCGGGGATGACACAGATACGCAGTATTTT CASSLVGDDTDTQYF
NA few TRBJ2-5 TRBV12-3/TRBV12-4 TGTGCCAGCACCCTGGACACTCAAGAGACCCAGTACTTC CASTLDTQETQYF
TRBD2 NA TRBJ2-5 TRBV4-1 TGCGCCAGCAGCCAAGTGGGGAGACTAGCGGGGTACCAAGAGACCCAGTACTTC CASSQVGRLAGYQETQYF
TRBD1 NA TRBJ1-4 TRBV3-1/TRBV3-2 TGTGCCAGCAGCCAAGTGACAGGGGACGAAAAACTGTTTTTT CASSQVTGDEKLFF